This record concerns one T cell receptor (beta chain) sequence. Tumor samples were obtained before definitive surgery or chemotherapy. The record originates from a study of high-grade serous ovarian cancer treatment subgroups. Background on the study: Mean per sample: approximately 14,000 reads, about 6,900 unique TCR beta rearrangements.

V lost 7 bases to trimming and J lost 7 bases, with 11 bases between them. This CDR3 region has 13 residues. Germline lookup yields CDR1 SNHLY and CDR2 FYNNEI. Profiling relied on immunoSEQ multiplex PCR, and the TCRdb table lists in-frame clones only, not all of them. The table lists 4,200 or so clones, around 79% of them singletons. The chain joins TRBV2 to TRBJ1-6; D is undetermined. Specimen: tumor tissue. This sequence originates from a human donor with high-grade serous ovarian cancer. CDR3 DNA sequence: TGTGCCAGCAATGGTGGTCAAAATTCACCCCTCCACTTT. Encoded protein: CASNGGQNSPLHF.